This T cell receptor beta chain appears in the sequencing data of a study of blood T cells in healthy people across ages. CDR1 is SSHAT and CDR2 is FNYEAQ in the germline V gene (reference sequence). The CDR3 is 15 amino acids. Trimming cost V 5 bases and J 6 bases, with 19 bases left between them. Primed by a sample-barcoded 5' primer and a J-beta primer mix, a second PCR proceeded for 7 to 11 cycles. MiXCR, run by TCRdb on the 5' RACE reads, gives a single entry per CDR3 protein. Altogether about a million distinct CDR3 sequences are present, just over 50% being singletons, with the ten largest covering 20% to 25%. A minimum of 6 micrograms of total RNA was extracted per sample.

The clonotype comes from a woman aged 55-70 years in good health. The chain employs TRBV7-7 and TRBJ1-2; TRBD1 is a possible D gene (6 bases). The sequenced sample was blood. The CDR3 spells CASSRGQIFRDGYTF. In DNA, the CDR3 is TGTGCCAGCAGCCGCGGACAGATCTTCAGGGATGGCTACACCTTC.